Listed below are T cell receptor beta chains from one sample, sequenced in a study of T cell repertoires in cytomegalovirus infection. TCRdb reanalysed the reads using MiXCR and keeps one entry per CDR3 protein. Of fewer than 900,000 distinct CDR3 sequences detected, almost 30% appear once; the ten largest clones hold less than 15%. For these receptors, no antigen is known. The starting material was cultured CD8+ T cells from PBMCs, obtained from culture after CMV antigen stimulation. The receptors stem from a human donor in good health (CMV status not recorded). Some clones in this sample may be carry-over from other donors' samples. The CDR3 runs from the conserved cysteine through the conserved F or W. The D gene is left open where the match is weak. Where a row states a size, it is once, few, many or the class of an expanded clone; other rows omit it.

d_gene: NA
abundance: NA
j_gene: TRBJ2-1
v_gene: TRBV7-9
CDR3aa: CASSFRDRTYNEQFF
CDR3nt: TGTGCCAGCAGCTTCCGAGACAGGACGTACAATGAGCAGTTCTTC

d_gene: NA
abundance: few
j_gene: TRBJ1-1
v_gene: TRBV28
CDR3aa: CASTLVGKGRETFF
CDR3nt: TGTGCCAGCACCCTGGTCGGGAAGGGGAGGGAAACTTTCTTT

d_gene: TRBD1
abundance: NA
j_gene: TRBJ2-5
v_gene: TRBV29-1
CDR3aa: CSVEVGQGARETQYF
CDR3nt: TGCAGCGTTGAGGTGGGACAGGGGGCGAGAGAGACCCAGTACTTC

d_gene: NA
abundance: NA
j_gene: TRBJ2-3
v_gene: TRBV6-6
CDR3aa: CASSTRDSTDTQYF
CDR3nt: TGTGCCAGCAGTACCAGGGACAGCACAGATACGCAGTATTTT

d_gene: NA
abundance: NA
j_gene: TRBJ2-3
v_gene: TRBV4-1
CDR3aa: CASSQEPPDTQYF
CDR3nt: TGCGCCAGCAGCCAAGAGCCCCCGGATACGCAGTATTTT

d_gene: NA
abundance: NA
j_gene: TRBJ2-5
v_gene: TRBV5-4
CDR3aa: CASSGAAGLTQETQYF
CDR3nt: TGTGCCAGCAGCGGTGCGGCGGGGTTGACGCAAGAGACCCAGTACTTC

d_gene: NA
abundance: NA
j_gene: TRBJ2-3
v_gene: TRBV2
CDR3aa: CACAQGSTDTQYF
CDR3nt: TGTGCTTGCGCACAGGGAAGCACAGATACGCAGTATTTT

d_gene: NA
abundance: once
j_gene: TRBJ2-3
v_gene: TRBV6-2/TRBV6-3
CDR3aa: CASRYRLDTQYF
CDR3nt: TGTGCCAGCAGGTATAGGCTAGATACGCAGTATTTT

d_gene: NA
abundance: once
j_gene: TRBJ2-3
v_gene: TRBV7-4
CDR3aa: CASSSRGTQAVYTDTQYF
CDR3nt: TGTGCCAGCAGCTCTCGAGGGACCCAGGCGGTATACACAGATACGCAGTATTTT

d_gene: NA
abundance: few
j_gene: TRBJ2-7
v_gene: TRBV19
CDR3aa: CASSMGRTYEQYF
CDR3nt: TGTGCCAGTAGTATGGGAAGAACCTACGAGCAGTACTTC

d_gene: NA
abundance: many
j_gene: TRBJ1-1
v_gene: TRBV7-8
CDR3aa: CASSLGAPNTEAFF
CDR3nt: TGTGCCAGCAGCTTGGGGGCCCCGAACACTGAAGCTTTCTTT

d_gene: NA
abundance: many
j_gene: TRBJ2-1
v_gene: TRBV7-2
CDR3aa: CASSRADYNEQFF
CDR3nt: TGTGCCAGCAGCCGCGCTGATTACAATGAGCAGTTCTTC

d_gene: TRBD1
abundance: many
j_gene: TRBJ1-1
v_gene: TRBV7-6
CDR3aa: CASSSQPPTGPKTEAFF
CDR3nt: TGTGCCAGCAGCTCGCAACCACCGACAGGGCCGAAGACTGAAGCTTTCTTT

d_gene: TRBD1
abundance: NA
j_gene: TRBJ2-2
v_gene: TRBV7-9
CDR3aa: CASSFSLRQGGSTGEPFF
CDR3nt: TGTGCCAGCAGCTTCTCCCTCCGACAGGGTGGTAGCACCGGGGAGCCGTTTTTT

d_gene: NA
abundance: NA
j_gene: TRBJ1-1
v_gene: TRBV27
CDR3aa: CASSLSSGGRAEAFF
CDR3nt: TGTGCCAGCAGTTTATCGAGCGGGGGGCGGGCTGAAGCTTTCTTT

d_gene: NA
abundance: few
j_gene: TRBJ2-5
v_gene: TRBV7-3
CDR3aa: CASSLYPRPTEKETQYF
CDR3nt: TGTGCCAGCAGCTTATATCCACGCCCGACGGAAAAAGAGACCCAGTACTTC

d_gene: NA
abundance: few
j_gene: TRBJ2-1
v_gene: TRBV7-3
CDR3aa: CASSLNPGDAYNEQFF
CDR3nt: TGTGCCAGCAGCTTAAACCCGGGGGACGCCTACAATGAGCAGTTCTTC

d_gene: TRBD1
abundance: NA
j_gene: TRBJ1-2
v_gene: TRBV27
CDR3aa: CASRPQGARYGYTF
CDR3nt: TGTGCCAGCAGACCACAGGGGGCGCGATATGGCTACACCTTC

d_gene: NA
abundance: NA
j_gene: TRBJ2-3
v_gene: TRBV11-3
CDR3aa: CASSAAPDTQYF
CDR3nt: TGTGCCAGCAGCGCGGCCCCAGATACGCAGTATTTT

d_gene: NA
abundance: few
j_gene: TRBJ1-4
v_gene: TRBV15
CDR3aa: CATSRVVDNEKLFF
CDR3nt: TGTGCCACCAGCAGAGTTGTGGATAATGAAAAACTGTTTTTT

d_gene: NA
abundance: NA
j_gene: TRBJ2-4
v_gene: TRBV7-2
CDR3aa: CASSPMEGNFNIQYF
CDR3nt: TGTGCCAGCAGCCCTATGGAGGGTAATTTCAACATTCAGTACTTC

d_gene: TRBD1
abundance: NA
j_gene: TRBJ2-3
v_gene: TRBV28
CDR3aa: CASSAPGTGLPFTDTQYF
CDR3nt: TGTGCCAGCAGTGCTCCCGGGACAGGGCTCCCTTTCACAGATACGCAGTATTTT

d_gene: TRBD1
abundance: few
j_gene: TRBJ1-2
v_gene: TRBV27
CDR3aa: CASSPGQPSYGYTF
CDR3nt: TGTGCCAGCAGCCCGGGACAGCCGAGCTATGGCTACACCTTC

d_gene: NA
abundance: few
j_gene: TRBJ1-2
v_gene: TRBV27
CDR3aa: CASSSSVTGASNYGYTF
CDR3nt: TGTGCCAGCAGTTCGTCTGTGACAGGCGCCTCTAACTATGGCTACACCTTC

d_gene: TRBD2
abundance: NA
j_gene: TRBJ2-3
v_gene: TRBV7-2
CDR3aa: CASSLDVRGGRTDTQYF
CDR3nt: TGTGCCAGCAGCTTAGATGTGCGCGGGGGGCGCACAGATACGCAGTATTTT